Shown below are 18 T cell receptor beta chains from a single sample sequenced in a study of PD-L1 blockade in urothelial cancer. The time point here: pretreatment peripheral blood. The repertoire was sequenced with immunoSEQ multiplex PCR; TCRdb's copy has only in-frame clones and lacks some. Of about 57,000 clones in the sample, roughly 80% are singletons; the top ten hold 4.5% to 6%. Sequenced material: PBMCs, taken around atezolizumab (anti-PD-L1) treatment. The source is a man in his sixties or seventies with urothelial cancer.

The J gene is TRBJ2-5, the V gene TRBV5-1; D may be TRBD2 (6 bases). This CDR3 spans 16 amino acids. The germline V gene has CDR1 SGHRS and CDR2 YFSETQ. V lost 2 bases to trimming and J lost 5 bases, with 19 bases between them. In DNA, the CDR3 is TGCGCCAGCAGCTTCGGTGTCGGGGGTGCGTCGGAGACCCAGTACTTC. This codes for CASSFGVGGASETQYF.

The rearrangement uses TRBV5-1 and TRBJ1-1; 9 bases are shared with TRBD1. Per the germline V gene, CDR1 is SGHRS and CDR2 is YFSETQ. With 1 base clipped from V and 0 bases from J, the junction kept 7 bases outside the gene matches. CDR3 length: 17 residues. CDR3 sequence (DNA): TGCGCCAGCAGCTTGTCTGGGACAGGGCCCTTGAACACTGAAGCTTTCTTT. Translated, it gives CASSLSGTGPLNTEAFF. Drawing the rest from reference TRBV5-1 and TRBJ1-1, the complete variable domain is KAGVTQTPRYLIKTRGQQVTLSCSPISGHRSVSWYQQTPGQGLQFLFEYFSETQRNKGNFPGRFSGRQFSNSRSEMNVSTLELGDSALYLCASSLSGTGPLNTEAFFGQGTRLTVV.

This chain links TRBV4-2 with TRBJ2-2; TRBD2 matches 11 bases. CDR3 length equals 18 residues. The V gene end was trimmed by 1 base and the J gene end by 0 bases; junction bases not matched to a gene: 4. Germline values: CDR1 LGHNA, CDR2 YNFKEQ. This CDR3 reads CASSQGLAGSANTGELFF. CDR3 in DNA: TGTGCCAGCAGCCAAGGACTAGCGGGAAGCGCGAACACCGGGGAGCTGTTTTTT.

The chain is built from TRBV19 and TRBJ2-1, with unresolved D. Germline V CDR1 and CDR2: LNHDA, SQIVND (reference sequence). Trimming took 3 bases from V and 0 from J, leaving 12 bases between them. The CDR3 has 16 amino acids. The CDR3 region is CASSMSQVNSYNEQFF. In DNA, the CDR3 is TGTGCCAGTAGTATGTCCCAGGTTAACTCCTACAATGAGCAGTTCTTC.

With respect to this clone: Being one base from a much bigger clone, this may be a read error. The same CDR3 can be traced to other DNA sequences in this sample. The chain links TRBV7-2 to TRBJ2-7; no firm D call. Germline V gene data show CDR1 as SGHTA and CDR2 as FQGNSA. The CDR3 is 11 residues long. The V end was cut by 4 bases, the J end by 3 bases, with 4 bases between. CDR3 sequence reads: CASSSYYEQYF. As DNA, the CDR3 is TGTGCCAGCAGCTCCTACTACGAGCAGTACTTC. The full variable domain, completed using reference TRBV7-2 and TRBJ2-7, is GAGVSQSPSNKVTEKGKDVELRCDPISGHTALYWYRQSLGQGLEFLIYFQGNSAPDKSGLPSDRFSAERTGGSVSTLTIQRTQQEDSAVYLCASSSYYEQYFGPGTRLTVT.

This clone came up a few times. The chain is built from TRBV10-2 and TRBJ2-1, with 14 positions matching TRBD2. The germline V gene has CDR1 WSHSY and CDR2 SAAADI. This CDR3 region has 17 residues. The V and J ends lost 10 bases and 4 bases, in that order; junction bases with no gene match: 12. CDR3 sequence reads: CANRLAGGPRPYNEQFF. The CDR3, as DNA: TGCGCCAACCGACTAGCGGGAGGGCCTAGGCCATACAATGAGCAGTTCTTC.

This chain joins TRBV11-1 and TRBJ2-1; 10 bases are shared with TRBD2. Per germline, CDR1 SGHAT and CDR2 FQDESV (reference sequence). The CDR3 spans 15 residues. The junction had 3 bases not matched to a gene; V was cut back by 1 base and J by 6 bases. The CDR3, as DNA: TGTGCCAGCAGCTTAGAGCTAGCGGGAGTCAATGAGCAGTTCTTC. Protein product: CASSLELAGVNEQFF.

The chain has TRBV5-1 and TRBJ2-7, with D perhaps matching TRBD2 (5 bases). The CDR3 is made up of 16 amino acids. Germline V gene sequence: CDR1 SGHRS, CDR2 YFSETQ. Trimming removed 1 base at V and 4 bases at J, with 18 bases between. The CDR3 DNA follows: TGCGCCAGCAGCTTGCAAGATGGGAGACGGGCTTACGAGCAGTACTTC. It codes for CASSLQDGRRAYEQYF.

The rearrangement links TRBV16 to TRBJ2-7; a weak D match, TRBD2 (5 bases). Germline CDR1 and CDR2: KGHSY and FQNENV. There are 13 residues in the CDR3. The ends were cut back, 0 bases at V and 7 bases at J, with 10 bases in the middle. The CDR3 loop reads CASSQSAGGEQYF. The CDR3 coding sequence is TGTGCCAGCAGCCAATCAGCAGGAGGAGAGCAGTACTTC.

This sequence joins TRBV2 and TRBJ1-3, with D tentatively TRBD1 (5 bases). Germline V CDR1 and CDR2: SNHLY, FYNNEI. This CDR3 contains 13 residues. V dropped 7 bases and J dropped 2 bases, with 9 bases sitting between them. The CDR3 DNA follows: TGTGCCAGCACGGGGGAACCTGGAAACACCATATATTTT. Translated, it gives CASTGEPGNTIYF.

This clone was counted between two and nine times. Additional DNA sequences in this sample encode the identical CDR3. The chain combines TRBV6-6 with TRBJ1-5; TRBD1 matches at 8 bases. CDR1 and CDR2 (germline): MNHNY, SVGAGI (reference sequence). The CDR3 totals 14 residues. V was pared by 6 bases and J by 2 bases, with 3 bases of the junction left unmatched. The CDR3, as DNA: TGTGCCAGCAGGCGGGGACAGGGCAATCAGCCCCAGCATTTT. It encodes CASRRGQGNQPQHF.

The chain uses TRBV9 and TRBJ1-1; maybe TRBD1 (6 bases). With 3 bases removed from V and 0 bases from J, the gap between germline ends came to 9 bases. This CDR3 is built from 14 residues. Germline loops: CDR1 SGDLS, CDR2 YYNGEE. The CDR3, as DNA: TGTGCCAGCAGCGCGGGACACATGAACACTGAAGCTTTCTTT. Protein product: CASSAGHMNTEAFF.

CDR3 loop: CASSLGTLNNEQFF. The CDR3 nucleotides are TGTGCCAGCAGCCTCGGGACACTTAACAATGAGCAGTTCTTC. V usage is TRBV6-1 and J usage is TRBJ2-1; TRBD1 is a possible D gene (6 bases). With 6 bases removed from V and 5 bases from J, the gap between germline ends came to 14 bases. Germline V gives CDR1 MNHNS, CDR2 SASEGT. This CDR3 is 14 amino acids long.

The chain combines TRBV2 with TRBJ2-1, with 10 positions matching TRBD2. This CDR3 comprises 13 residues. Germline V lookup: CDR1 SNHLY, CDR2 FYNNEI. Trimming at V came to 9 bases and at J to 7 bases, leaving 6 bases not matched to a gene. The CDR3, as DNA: TGTGCCAGTGGTAGCGGGAGGAGTAATGAGCAGTTCTTC. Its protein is CASGSGRSNEQFF.

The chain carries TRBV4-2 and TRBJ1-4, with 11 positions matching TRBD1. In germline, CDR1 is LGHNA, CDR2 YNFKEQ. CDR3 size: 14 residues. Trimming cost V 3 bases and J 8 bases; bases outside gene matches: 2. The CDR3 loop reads CASSQGQGGEKLFF. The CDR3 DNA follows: TGTGCCAGCAGCCAGGGACAGGGGGGGGAAAAACTGTTTTTT.

CDR3 in amino acids: CASKDRKYNEQFF. CDR3 nucleotide sequence: TGTGCCAGCAAAGACAGGAAATACAATGAGCAGTTCTTC. The rearrangement joins TRBV28 to TRBJ2-1; D possibly corresponds to TRBD1 (6 bases). The CDR3 contains 13 residues. Trimming left V 7 bases short and J 4 bases short, with 11 bases between. The V gene's germline CDR1 is MDHEN and CDR2 SYDVKM.

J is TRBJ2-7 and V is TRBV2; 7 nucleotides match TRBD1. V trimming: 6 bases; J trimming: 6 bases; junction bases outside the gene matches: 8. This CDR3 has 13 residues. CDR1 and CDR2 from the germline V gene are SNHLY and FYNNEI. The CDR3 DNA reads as TGTGCCAGCAGGAGTGGGGCAGGGGGCGAGCAGTACTTC. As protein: CASRSGAGGEQYF. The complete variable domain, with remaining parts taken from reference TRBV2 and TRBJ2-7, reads EPEVTQTPSHQVTQMGQEVILRCVPISNHLYFYWYRQILGQKVEFLVSFYNNEISEKSEIFDDQFSVERPDGSNFTLKIRSTKLEDSAMYFCASRSGAGGEQYFGPGTRLTVT.

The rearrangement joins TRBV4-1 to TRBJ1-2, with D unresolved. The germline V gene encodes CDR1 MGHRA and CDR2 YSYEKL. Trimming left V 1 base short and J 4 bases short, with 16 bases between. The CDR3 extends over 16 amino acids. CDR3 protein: CASSQAPLERTYGYTF. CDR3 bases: TGCGCCAGCAGCCAAGCCCCTTTGGAGCGGACCTATGGCTACACCTTC.